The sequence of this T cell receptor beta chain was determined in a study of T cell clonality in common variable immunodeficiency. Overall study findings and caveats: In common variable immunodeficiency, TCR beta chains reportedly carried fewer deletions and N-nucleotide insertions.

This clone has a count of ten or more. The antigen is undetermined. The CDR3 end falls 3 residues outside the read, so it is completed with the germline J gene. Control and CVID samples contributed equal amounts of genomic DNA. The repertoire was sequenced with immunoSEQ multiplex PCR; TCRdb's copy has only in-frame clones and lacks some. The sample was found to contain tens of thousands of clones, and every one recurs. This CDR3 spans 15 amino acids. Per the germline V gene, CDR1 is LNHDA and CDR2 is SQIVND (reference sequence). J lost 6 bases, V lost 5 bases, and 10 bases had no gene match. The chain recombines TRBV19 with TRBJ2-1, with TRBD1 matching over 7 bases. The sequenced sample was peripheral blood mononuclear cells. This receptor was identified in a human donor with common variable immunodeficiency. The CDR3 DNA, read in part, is TGTGCCAGTAGTGGCCCACAGGGGATAGGCAATGAG. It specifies CASSGPQGIGNE. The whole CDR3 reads CASSGPQGIGNEQFF.